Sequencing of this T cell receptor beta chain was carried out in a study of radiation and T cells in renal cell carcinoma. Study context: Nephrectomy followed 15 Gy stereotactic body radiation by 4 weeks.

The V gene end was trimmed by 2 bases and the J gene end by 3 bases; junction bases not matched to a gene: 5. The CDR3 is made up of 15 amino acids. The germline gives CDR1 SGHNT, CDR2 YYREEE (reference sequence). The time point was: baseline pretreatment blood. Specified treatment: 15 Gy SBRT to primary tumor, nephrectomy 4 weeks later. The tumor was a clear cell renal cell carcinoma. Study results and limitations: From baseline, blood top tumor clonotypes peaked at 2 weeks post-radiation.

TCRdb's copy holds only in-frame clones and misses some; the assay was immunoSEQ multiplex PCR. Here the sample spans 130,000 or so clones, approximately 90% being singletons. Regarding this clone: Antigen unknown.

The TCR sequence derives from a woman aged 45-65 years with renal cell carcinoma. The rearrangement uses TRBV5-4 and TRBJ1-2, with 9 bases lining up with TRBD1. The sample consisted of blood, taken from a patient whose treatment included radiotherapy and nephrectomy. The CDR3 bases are TGTGCCAGCAGCTTCCCGACAGGGGGGGACTATGGCTACACCTTC. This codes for CASSFPTGGDYGYTF.